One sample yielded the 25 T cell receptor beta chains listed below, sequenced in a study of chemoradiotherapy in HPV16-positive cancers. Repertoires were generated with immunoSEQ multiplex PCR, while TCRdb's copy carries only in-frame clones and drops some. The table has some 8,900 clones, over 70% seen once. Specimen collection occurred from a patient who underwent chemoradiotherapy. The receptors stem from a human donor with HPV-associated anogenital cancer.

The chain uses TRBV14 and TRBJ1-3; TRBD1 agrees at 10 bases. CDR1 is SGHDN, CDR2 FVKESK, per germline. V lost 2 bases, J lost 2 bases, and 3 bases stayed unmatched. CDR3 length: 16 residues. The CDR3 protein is CASSQLGQGTGNTIYF. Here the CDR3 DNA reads TGTGCCAGCAGCCAATTGGGACAGGGGACTGGAAACACCATATATTTT. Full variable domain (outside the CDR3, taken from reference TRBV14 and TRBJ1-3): EAGVTQFPSHSVIEKGQTVTLRCDPISGHDNLYWYRRVMGKEIKFLLHFVKESKQDESGMPNNRFLAERTGGTYSTLKVQPAELEDSGVYFCASSQLGQGTGNTIYFGEGSWLTVV.

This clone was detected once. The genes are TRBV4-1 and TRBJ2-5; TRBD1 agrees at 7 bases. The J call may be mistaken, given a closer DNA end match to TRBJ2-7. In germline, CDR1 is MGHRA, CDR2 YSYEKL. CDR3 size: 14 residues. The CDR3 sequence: CASSQLTGSNEQYF. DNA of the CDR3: TGCGCCAGCAGCCAATTGACAGGGTCGAACGAGCAGTACTTC.

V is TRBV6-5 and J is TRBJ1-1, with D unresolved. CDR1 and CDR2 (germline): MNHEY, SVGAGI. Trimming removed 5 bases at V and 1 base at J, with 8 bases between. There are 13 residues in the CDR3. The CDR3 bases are TGTGCCAGCAGTGGGGATTCGAACACTGAAGCTTTCTTT. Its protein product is CASSGDSNTEAFF.

The CDR3, as DNA: TGTGCCAGCAGCAAAAAAGGGCCGGGACAGAAGAATTCACCCCTCCACTTT. Protein sequence: CASSKKGPGQKNSPLHF. This chain uses TRBV21-1 with TRBJ1-6; TRBD1 reflects the table's D call only, with no check against the DNA. TRBV21-1 is a documented pseudogene. The CDR3 totals 17 residues.

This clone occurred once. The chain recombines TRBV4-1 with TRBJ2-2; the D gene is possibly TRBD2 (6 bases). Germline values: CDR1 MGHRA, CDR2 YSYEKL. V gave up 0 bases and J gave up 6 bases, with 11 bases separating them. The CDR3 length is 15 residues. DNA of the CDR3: TGCGCCAGCAGCCAAGATGGGGGGTCGGCCGGGGAGCTGTTTTTT. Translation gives CASSQDGGSAGELFF.

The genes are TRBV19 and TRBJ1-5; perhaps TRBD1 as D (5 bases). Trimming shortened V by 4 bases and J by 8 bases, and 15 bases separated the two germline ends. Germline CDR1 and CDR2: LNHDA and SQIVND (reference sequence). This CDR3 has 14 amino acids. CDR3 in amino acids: CASSTMGGLEPQHF. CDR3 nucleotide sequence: TGTGCCAGTAGTACCATGGGGGGGTTGGAGCCCCAGCATTTT.

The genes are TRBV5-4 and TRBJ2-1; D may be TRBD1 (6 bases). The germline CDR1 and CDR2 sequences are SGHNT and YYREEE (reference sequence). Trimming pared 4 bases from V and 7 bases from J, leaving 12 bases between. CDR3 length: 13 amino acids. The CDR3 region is CASSLGHQNEQFF. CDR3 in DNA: TGTGCCAGCAGCCTGGGACATCAGAATGAGCAGTTCTTC.

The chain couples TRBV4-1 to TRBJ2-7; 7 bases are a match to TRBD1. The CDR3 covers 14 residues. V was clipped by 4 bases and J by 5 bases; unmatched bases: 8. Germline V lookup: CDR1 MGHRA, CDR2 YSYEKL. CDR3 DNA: TGCGCCAGCAGCCCCCGGGACAGTGGACACGAGCAGTACTTC. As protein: CASSPRDSGHEQYF.

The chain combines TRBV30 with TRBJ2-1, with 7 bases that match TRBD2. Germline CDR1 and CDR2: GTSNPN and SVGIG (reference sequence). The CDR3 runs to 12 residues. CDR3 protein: CAGSGIFGEQFF. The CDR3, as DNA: TGTGCGGGGAGCGGGATTTTTGGCGAGCAGTTCTTC.

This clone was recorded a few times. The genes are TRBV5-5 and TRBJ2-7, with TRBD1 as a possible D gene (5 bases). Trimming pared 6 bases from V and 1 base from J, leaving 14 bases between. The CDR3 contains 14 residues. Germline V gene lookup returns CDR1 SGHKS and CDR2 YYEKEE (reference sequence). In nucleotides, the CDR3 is TGTGCCAGCAAGGAGACAGCCTCTTCCTACGAGCAGTACTTC. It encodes CASKETASSYEQYF.

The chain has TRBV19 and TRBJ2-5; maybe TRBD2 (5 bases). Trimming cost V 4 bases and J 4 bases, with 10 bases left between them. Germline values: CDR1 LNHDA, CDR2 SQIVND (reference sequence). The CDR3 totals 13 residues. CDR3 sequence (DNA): TGTGCCAGTAGTAGAGGGCCCCCAGAGACCCAGTACTTC. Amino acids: CASSRGPPETQYF.

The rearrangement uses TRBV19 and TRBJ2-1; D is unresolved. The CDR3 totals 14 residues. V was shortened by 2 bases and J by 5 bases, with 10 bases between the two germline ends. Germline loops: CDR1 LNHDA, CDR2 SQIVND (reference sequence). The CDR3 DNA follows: TGTGCCAGTAGTATATGGGTACAGCACAATGAGCAGTTCTTC. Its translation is CASSIWVQHNEQFF. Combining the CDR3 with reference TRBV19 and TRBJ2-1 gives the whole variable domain DGGITQSPKYLFRKEGQNVTLSCEQNLNHDAMYWYRQDPGQGLRLIYYSQIVNDFQKGDIAEGYSVSREKKESFPLTVTSAQKNPTAFYLCASSIWVQHNEQFFGPGTRLTVL.

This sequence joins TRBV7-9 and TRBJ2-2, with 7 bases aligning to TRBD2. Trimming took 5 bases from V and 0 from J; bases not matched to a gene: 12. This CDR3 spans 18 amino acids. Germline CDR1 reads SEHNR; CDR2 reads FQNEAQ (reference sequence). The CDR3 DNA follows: TGTGCCAGCAGCCCGGGGAGGGTAGGACACCCGAACACCGGGGAGCTGTTTTTT. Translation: CASSPGRVGHPNTGELFF.

The CDR3 DNA sequence: TGTGCCAGCAGTCCATGGGACGGGAGAGGCAATGAGCAGTTCTTC. It encodes CASSPWDGRGNEQFF. The chain combines TRBV28 with TRBJ2-1; D may be TRBD2 (6 bases). Germline loops: CDR1 MDHEN, CDR2 SYDVKM. The germline V and J ends were trimmed by 5 bases and 6 bases, with 17 bases remaining between them. CDR3 length equals 15 residues. Complete variable domain (other parts from reference TRBV28 and TRBJ2-1): DVKVTQSSRYLVKRTGEKVFLECVQDMDHENMFWYRQDPGLGLRLIYFSYDVKMKEKGDIPEGYSVSREKKERFSLILESASTNQTSMYLCASSPWDGRGNEQFFGPGTRLTVL.

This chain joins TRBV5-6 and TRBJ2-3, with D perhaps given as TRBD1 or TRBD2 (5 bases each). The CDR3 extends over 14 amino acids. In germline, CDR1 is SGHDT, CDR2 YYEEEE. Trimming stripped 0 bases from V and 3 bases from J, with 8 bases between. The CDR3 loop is CASSLGEGTDTQYF. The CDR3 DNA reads TGTGCCAGCAGCTTGGGTGAGGGGACAGATACGCAGTATTTT.

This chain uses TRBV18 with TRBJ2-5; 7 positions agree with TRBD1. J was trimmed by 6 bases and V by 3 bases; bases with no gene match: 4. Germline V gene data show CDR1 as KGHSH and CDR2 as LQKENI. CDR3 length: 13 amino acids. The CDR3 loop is CASSPEGAKTQYF. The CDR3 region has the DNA TGTGCCAGCTCACCCGAGGGGGCGAAGACCCAGTACTTC.

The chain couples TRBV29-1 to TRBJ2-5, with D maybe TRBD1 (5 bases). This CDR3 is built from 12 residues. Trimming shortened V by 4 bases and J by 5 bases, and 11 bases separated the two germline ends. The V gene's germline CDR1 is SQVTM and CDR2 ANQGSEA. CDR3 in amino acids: CSVGRARETQYF. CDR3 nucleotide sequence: TGCAGCGTTGGCAGGGCCCGGGAGACCCAGTACTTC.

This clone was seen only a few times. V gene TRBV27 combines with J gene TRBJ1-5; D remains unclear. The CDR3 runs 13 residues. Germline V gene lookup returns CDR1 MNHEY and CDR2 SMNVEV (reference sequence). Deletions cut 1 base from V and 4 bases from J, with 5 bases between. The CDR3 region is CASSLWGNQPQHF. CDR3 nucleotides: TGTGCCAGCAGTTTATGGGGTAATCAGCCCCAGCATTTT.

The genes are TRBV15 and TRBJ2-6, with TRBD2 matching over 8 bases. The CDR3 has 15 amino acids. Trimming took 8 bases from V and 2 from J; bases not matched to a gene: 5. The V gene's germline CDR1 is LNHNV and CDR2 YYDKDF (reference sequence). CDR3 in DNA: TGTGCCACCGGTAGCGGGACCCCTGGGGCCAACGTCCTGACTTTC. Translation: CATGSGTPGANVLTF.

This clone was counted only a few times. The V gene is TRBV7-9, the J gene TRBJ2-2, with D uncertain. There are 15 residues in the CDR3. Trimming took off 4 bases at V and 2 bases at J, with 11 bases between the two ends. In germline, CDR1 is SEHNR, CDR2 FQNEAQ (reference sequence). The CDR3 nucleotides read TGTGCCAGCAGCTCCGGACCAATAAACACCGGGGAGCTGTTTTTT. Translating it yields CASSSGPINTGELFF.

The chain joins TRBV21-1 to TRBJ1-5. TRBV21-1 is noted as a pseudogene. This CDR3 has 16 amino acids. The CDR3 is CASSNIRECSNQPQHF. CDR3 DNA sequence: TGTGCCAGCAGCAATATCCGGGAGTGTAGCAATCAGCCCCAGCATTTT.

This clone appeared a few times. The CDR3 protein is CASGDQPQHF. The CDR3 DNA follows: TGTGCCAGCGGGGATCAGCCCCAGCATTTT. The chain recombines TRBV28 with TRBJ1-5; D ambiguous. Trimming stripped 8 bases from V and 5 bases from J, with 4 bases between. From germline, CDR1 is MDHEN and CDR2 SYDVKM. The CDR3 runs to 10 residues.

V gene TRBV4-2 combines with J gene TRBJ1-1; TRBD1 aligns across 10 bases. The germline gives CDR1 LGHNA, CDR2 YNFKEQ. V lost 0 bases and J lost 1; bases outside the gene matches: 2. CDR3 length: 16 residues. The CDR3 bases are TGTGCCAGCAGCCAAGAAGGACAGGGGGGGAACACTGAAGCTTTCTTT. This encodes CASSQEGQGGNTEAFF.

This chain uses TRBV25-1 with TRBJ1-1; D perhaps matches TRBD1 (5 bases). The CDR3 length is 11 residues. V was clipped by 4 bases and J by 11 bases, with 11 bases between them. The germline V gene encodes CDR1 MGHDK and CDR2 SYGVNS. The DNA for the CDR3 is TGTGCCAGCAGTGGGGGCGCTTCGGCTTTCTTT. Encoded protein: CASSGGASAFF.

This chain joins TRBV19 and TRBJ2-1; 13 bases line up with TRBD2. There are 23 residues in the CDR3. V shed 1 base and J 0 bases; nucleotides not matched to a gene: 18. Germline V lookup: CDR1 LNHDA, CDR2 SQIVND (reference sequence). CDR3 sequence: CASSIGRPRPGLAGVRSYNEQFF. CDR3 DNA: TGTGCCAGTAGTATAGGGCGCCCTAGGCCTGGACTAGCGGGAGTTCGCTCCTACAATGAGCAGTTCTTC.